Reported below is one TCR beta chain. It lacks a known antigen. Base-call qualities are not available, and no considerably larger clone is one nucleotide away. One collaborating source in Seattle enrolled patients while the patients were actively infected and followed the patients over time throughout the course of disease. Whole blood was collected in K2EDTA tubes by collaborating institutions according to the institutions' own protocols. Collaborator samples were shipped for TCRbeta analysis as frozen whole blood, isolated PBMCs, or DNA extracted from either sample type. Trimmed from V: 3 bases; trimmed from J: 2 bases; junction bases lacking a gene match: 4. The CDR3 sequence holds 15 residues, the cysteine and phenylalanine included. Here the CDR3 DNA is all that survives: 45 bases in frame from base 1. CDR1 and CDR2 were assigned from the germline V gene (reference sequence) as LGHDT and YNNKEL.

TCRbeta CDR3 regions were amplified from genomic DNA by means of the immunoSEQ Assay, a bias-controlled multiplex PCR. From the authors' description of their analysis: The number of nucleated cells in each sample was estimated by amplification of reference gene primers within the assay. To quantify the absolute abundance of each unique TCRbeta CDR3 rearrangement, sequence reads were collapsed and filtered. Productive Simpson clonality was computed per sample as the square root of Simpson's diversity index over productive rearrangements. TCRdb provides this immuneACCESS table in a form limited to in-frame rearrangements. Some clones are lacking; in checked studies, under half of them reflect an unresolved V gene, and why the rest are absent is not known. V and J calls and clone size are as listed in that table; D and trimming were resolved from the DNA. This sample gives some 400,000 clones in total; about 87% of them show up just once. The ten top clones hold roughly 10% of the sample.

This entry belongs to a study of blood T cell repertoires in COVID-19 (dated by TCRdb to 2019 to 2021). Concerning the study at large: Samples from collaborators originated in the United States, Italy and Spain and spanned both the acute and convalescent phases of COVID-19. The prospective study material was composed of cDNA or gDNA derived from T cells, B-cell-depleted T cells, or PBMCs. The dataset comprised deeply sampled blood TCRbeta repertoires from subjects exposed to, actively infected with, or recovered from COVID-19. A freely available public database, intended as a resource for researchers studying the immune response to SARS-CoV-2, is where the repertoires were released. Samples were obtained from the ongoing ImmuneRACE study (first 160 participants) and from 1,200 or so subjects provided by 6 global collaborators. The sample metadata nearly always contained a de-identified subject ID, COVID-19 status, age in years and sex. Where available, HLA class I and class II types were obtained from metadata supplied by the sample provider rather than from assay-based typing. On the study overall, not on this receptor specifically: Clinical and demographic metadata were provided uncurated, with the amount varying by source and participant.

Sequencing was done on a sample of peripheral blood. The V gene is TRBV3-1 (or the pseudogene TRBV3-2) and the J gene is TRBJ2-7; the junction holds 10 bases that match TRBD2. The TCR sequence derives from a woman between 25 and 40 years old with COVID-19, enrolled during active disease. DNA sequence: TGTGCCAGCAGCCACCCGAGCGGGAGGGCCTACGAGCAGTACTTC. This codes for CASSHPSGRAYEQYF.